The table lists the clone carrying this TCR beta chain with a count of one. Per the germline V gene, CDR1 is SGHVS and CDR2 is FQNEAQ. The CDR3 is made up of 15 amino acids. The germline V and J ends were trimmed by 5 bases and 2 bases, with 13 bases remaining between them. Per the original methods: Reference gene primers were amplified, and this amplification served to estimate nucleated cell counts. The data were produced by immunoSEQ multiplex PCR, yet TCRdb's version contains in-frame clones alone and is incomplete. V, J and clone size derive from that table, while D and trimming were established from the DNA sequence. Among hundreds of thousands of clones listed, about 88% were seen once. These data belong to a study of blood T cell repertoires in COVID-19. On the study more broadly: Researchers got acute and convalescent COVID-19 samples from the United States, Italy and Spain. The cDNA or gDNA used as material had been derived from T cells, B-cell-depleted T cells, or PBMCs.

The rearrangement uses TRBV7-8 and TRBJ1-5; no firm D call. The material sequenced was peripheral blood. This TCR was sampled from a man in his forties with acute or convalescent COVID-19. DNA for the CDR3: TGTGCCAGCAGCCACTCAGCGTTTGGCAATCAGCCCCAGCATTTT. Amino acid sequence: CASSHSAFGNQPQHF.